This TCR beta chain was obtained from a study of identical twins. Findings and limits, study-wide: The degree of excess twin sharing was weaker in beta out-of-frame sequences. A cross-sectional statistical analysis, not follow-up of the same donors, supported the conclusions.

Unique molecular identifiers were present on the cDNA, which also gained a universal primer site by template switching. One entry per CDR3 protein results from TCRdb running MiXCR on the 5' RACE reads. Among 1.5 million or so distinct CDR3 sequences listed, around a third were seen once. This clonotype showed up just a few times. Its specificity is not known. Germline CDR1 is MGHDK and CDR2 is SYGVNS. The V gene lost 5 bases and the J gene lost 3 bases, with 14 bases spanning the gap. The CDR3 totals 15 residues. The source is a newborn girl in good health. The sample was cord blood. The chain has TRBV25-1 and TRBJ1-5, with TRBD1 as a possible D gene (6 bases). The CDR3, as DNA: TGTGCCAGCAGTCCCGCCCAGGGGATCAATCAGCCCCAGCATTTT. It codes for CASSPAQGINQPQHF.